This T cell receptor beta chain was sequenced during a study of neurological immune-mediated disorders. In this sample, this clonotype turned up a few times. What it binds is unknown. General study findings and limits: HTLV-1-associated myelopathy led in TCR clonal expansion, while multiple sclerosis ranked lowest, below healthy controls.

Trimming at V came to 5 bases and at J to 1 base, leaving 2 bases not matched to a gene. The CDR3 runs 15 residues. The making of cDNA relied on 5'RACE with 10-nucleotide random UMIs. TCRdb used MiXCR to reprocess the 5' RACE reads, holding one entry per CDR3 protein. Of approximately 50,000 distinct CDR3 sequences listed, 10% to 13% were seen once; the top ten hold 5.3%. PBMCs numbering 2 million and stored at -80 C yielded the unsorted libraries. This chain links TRBV12-3 or TRBV12-4 with TRBJ1-5; the match to TRBD1 covers 10 bases. The TCR sequence derives from a man in his sixties or seventies with HTLV-1-associated myelopathy (HAM/TSP). The sequencing input was PBMCs. The CDR3 loop is CASSPTGGSNQPQHF. CDR3 nucleotides: TGTGCCAGCAGTCCGACAGGGGGCAGCAATCAGCCCCAGCATTTT.